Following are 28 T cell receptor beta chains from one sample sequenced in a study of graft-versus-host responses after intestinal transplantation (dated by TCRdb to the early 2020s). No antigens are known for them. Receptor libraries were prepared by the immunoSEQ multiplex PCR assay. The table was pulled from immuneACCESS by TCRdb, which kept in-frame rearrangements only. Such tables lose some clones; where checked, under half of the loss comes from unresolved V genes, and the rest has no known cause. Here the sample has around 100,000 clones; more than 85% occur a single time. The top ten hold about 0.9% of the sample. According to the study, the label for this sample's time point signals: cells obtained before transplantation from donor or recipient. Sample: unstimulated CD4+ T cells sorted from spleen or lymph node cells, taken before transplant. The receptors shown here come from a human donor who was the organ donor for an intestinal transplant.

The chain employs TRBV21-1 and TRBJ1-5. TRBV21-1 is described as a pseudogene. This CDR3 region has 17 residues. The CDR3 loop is CASSKRVEDYSNQPQHF. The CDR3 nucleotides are TGTGCCAGCAGCAAACGGGTGGAGGATTATAGCAATCAGCCCCAGCATTTT.

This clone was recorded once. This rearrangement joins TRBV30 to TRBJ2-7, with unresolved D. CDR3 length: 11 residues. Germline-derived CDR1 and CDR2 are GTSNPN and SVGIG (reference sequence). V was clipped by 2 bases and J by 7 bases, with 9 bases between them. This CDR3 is CAWSNRVEQYF. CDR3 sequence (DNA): TGTGCCTGGAGTAACCGGGTAGAGCAGTACTTC.

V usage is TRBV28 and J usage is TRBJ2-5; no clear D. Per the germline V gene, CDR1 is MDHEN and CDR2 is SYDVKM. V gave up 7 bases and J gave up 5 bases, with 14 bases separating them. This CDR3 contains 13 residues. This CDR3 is CASTLGSRETQYF. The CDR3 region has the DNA TGTGCCAGCACTCTCGGCAGCAGGGAGACCCAGTACTTC.

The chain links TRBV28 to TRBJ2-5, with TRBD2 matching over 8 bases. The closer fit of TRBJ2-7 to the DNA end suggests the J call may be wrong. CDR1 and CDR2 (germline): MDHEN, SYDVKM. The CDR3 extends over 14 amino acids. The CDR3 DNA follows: TGTGCCAGCAGGCTCGGAATAGCGGGAATCGAGCAGTACTTC. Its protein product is CASRLGIAGIEQYF.

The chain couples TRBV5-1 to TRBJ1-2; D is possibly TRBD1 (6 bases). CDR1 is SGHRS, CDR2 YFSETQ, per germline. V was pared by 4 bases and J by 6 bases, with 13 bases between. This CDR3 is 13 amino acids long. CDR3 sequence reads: CASSVQGWDGYTF. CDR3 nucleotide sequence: TGCGCCAGCAGCGTACAGGGCTGGGATGGCTACACCTTC. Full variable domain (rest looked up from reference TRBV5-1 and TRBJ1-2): KAGVTQTPRYLIKTRGQQVTLSCSPISGHRSVSWYQQTPGQGLQFLFEYFSETQRNKGNFPGRFSGRQFSNSRSEMNVSTLELGDSALYLCASSVQGWDGYTFGSGTRLTVV.

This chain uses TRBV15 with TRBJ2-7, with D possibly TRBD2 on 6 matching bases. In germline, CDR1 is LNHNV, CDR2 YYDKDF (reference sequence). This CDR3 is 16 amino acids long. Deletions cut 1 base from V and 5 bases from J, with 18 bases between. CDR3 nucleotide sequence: TGTGCCACCAGCAGAGGATTCGGACAAGGGGAGGACGAGCAGTACTTC. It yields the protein CATSRGFGQGEDEQYF.

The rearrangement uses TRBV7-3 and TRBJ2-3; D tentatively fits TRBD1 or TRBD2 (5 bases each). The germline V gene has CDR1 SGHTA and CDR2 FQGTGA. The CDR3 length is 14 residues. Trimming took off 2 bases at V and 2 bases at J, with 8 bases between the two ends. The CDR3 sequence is CASSLWGSTDTQYF. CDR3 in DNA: TGTGCCAGCAGCTTATGGGGGTCCACAGATACGCAGTATTTT.

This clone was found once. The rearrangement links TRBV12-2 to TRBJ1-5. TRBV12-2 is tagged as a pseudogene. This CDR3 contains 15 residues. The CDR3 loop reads CASRNTGRRNQPQHF. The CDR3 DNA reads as TGTGCAAGTCGCAATACAGGGAGGCGGAATCAGCCCCAGCATTTT.

The CDR3, as DNA: TGTGCCAGCAGTTCGATTGGACAGGGTAATCAGCCCCAGCATTTT. It specifies CASSSIGQGNQPQHF. J is TRBJ1-5 and V is TRBV28, with 8 bases matching TRBD1. With V trimmed by 4 bases and J by 4 bases, 6 bases remained unmatched. The germline gives CDR1 MDHEN, CDR2 SYDVKM. CDR3 length equals 15 residues. Using reference TRBV28 and TRBJ1-5 for the parts outside the CDR3, the full variable domain is DVKVTQSSRYLVKRTGEKVFLECVQDMDHENMFWYRQDPGLGLRLIYFSYDVKMKEKGDIPEGYSVSREKKERFSLILESASTNQTSMYLCASSSIGQGNQPQHFGDGTRLSIL.

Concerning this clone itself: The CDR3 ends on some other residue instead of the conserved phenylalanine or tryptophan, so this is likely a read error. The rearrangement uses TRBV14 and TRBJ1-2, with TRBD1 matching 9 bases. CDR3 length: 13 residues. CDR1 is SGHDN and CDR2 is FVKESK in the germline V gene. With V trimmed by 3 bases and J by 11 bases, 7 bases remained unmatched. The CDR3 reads CASSQWTGALYTS. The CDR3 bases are TGTGCCAGCAGCCAGTGGACAGGGGCCCTGTACACCTCC.

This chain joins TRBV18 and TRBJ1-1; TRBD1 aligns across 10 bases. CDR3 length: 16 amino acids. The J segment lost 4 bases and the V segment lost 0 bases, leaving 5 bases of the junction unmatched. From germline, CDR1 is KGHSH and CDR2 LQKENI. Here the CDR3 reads CASSPPGQGLGTEAFF. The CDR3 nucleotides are TGTGCCAGCTCACCACCGGGACAGGGGTTGGGCACTGAAGCTTTCTTT.

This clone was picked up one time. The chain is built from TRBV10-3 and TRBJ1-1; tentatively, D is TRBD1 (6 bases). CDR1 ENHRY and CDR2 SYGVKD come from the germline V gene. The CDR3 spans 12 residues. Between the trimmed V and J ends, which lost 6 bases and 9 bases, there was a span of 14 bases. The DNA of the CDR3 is TGTGCCATCAGGTCCGACGGGGGGCAAGCTTTCTTT. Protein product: CAIRSDGGQAFF.

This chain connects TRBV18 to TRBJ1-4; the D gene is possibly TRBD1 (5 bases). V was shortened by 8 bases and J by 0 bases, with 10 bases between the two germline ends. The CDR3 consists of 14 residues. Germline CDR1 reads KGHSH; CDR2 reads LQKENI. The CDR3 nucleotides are TGTGCCAGCACCCAAGGGGCAACTAATGAAAAACTGTTTTTT. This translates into CASTQGATNEKLFF.

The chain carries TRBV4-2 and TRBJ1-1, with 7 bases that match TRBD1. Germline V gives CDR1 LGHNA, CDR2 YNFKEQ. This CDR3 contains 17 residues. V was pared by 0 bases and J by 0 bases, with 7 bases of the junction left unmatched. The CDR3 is CASSQDSIGGMNTEAFF. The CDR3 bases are TGTGCCAGCAGCCAAGATAGCATAGGGGGCATGAACACTGAAGCTTTCTTT.

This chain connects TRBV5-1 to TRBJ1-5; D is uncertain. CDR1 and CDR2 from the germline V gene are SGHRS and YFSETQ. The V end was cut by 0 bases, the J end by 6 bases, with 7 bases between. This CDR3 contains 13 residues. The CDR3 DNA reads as TGCGCCAGCAGCTTGGGGGGTGGTCAGCCCCAGCATTTT. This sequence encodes CASSLGGGQPQHF. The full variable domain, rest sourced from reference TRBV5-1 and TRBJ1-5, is KAGVTQTPRYLIKTRGQQVTLSCSPISGHRSVSWYQQTPGQGLQFLFEYFSETQRNKGNFPGRFSGRQFSNSRSEMNVSTLELGDSALYLCASSLGGGQPQHFGDGTRLSIL.

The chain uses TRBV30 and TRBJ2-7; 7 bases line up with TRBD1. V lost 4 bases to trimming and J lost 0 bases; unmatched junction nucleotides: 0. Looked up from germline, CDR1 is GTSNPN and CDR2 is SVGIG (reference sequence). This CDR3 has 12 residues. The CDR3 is CAWTGGSYEQYF. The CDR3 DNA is TGTGCCTGGACAGGGGGCTCCTACGAGCAGTACTTC.

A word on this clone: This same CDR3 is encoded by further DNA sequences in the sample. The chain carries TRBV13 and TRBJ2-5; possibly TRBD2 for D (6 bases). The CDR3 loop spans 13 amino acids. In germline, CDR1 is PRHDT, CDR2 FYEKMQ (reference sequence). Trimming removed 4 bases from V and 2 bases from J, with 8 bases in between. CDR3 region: CASSSGTQETQYF. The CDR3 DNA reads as TGTGCCAGCAGCTCCGGGACTCAAGAGACCCAGTACTTC.

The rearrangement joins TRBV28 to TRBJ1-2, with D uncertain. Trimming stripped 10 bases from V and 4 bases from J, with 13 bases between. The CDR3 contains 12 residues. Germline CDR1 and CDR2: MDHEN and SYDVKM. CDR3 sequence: CAIRTYTYGYTF. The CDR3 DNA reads TGTGCCATCCGGACCTACACCTATGGCTACACCTTC.

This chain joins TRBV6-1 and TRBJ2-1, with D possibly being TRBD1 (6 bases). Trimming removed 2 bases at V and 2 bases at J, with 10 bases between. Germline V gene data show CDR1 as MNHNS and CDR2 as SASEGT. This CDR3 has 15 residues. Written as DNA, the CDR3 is TGTGCCAGCAGTGAATGGGGGCTGACCTACAATGAGCAGTTCTTC. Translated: CASSEWGLTYNEQFF.

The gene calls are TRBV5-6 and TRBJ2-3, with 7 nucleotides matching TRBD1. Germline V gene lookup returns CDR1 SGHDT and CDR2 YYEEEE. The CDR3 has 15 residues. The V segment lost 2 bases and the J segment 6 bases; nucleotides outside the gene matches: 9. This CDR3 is CASSFPRGGPDTQYF. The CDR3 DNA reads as TGTGCCAGCAGCTTCCCCCGAGGGGGCCCTGATACGCAGTATTTT.

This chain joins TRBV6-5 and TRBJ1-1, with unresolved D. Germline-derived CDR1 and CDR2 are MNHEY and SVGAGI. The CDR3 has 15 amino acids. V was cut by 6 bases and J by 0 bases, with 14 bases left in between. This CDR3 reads CASSRRPTMNTEAFF. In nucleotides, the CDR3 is TGTGCCAGCAGCAGGCGTCCTACCATGAACACTGAAGCTTTCTTT.

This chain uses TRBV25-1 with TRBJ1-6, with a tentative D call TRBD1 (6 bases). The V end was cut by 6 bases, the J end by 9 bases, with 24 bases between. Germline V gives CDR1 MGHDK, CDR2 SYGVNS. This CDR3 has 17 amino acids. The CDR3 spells CASRSQRTAQAASPLHF. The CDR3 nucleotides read TGTGCCAGCAGATCCCAAAGGACAGCCCAAGCAGCTTCACCCCTCCACTTT.

CDR3 residues: CASSPGYRFTDTQYF. The CDR3 region has the DNA TGTGCCAGCAGCCCGGGATACAGGTTCACAGATACGCAGTATTTT. The chain couples TRBV5-6 to TRBJ2-3; TRBD1 or TRBD2 may be the D gene (5 bases each). CDR1 and CDR2 (germline): SGHDT, YYEEEE. The ends were cut back, 4 bases at V and 2 bases at J, with 14 bases in the middle. This CDR3 has 15 residues.

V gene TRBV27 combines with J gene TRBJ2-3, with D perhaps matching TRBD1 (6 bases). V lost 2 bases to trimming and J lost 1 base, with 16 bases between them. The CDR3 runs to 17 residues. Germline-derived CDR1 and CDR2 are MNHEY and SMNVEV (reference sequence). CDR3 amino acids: CASSLGLVGQGTDTQYF. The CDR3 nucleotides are TGTGCCAGCAGTTTAGGTCTCGTGGGACAAGGCACAGATACGCAGTATTTT.

The CDR3 loop is CAWWGGVYNSPLHF. The CDR3 coding sequence is TGTGCCTGGTGGGGGGGGGTCTATAATTCACCCCTCCACTTT. The chain combines TRBV30 with TRBJ1-6; a possible D gene is TRBD1 (5 bases). The CDR3 loop spans 14 amino acids. The V and J ends lost 5 bases and 3 bases respectively, with 11 bases between them. Germline lookup yields CDR1 GTSNPN and CDR2 SVGIG (reference sequence).

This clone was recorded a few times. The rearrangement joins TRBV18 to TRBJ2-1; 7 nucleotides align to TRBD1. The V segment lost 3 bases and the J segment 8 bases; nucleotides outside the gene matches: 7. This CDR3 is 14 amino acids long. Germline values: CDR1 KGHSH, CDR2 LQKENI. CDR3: CASSPDGQVDEQFF. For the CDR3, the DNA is TGTGCCAGCTCACCTGACGGACAGGTAGATGAGCAGTTCTTC.

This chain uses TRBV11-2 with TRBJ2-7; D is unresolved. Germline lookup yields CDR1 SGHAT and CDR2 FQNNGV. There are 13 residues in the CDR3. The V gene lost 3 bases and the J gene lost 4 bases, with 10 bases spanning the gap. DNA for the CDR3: TGTGCCAGCAGCTTTGGGTCAGTATACGAGCAGTACTTC. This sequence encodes CASSFGSVYEQYF.

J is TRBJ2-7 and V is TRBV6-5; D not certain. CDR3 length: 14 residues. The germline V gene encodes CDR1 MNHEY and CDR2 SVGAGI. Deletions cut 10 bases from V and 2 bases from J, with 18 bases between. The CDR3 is CATKISGPTYEQYF. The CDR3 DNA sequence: TGTGCCACCAAGATTAGTGGGCCCACCTACGAGCAGTACTTC.